Sequencing of this TCR beta chain was carried out in a study of cytomegalovirus exposure and HLA in healthy donors. The donors formed part of the approximately 130-subject validation cohort, distinct from the approximately 630-subject first cohort. This CDR3 region has 15 residues. In germline, CDR1 is MGHRA, CDR2 YSYEKL. With V trimmed by 2 bases and J by 5 bases, 3 bases remained unmatched. Details on this clone: Antigen specificity is unknown.

The study, taken as a whole, reports: Whilst most TCR sequences proved rare, a subset of public TCRs occurred across many donors. In vitro experiments confirmed that a few CMV-associated chains were specific for CMV antigens.

The repertoire was sequenced with immunoSEQ multiplex PCR; TCRdb's copy has only in-frame clones and lacks some. The repertoire holds roughly 150,000 clones, with around nine tenths as singletons. Specimen: PBMCs. V is TRBV4-1 and J is TRBJ2-2; 9 bases line up with TRBD1. The source of this sequence is a man aged 18 to 30 in good health and CMV-seronegative. CDR3 protein: CASSQQDRGTGELFF. The CDR3 DNA is TGCGCCAGCAGCCAACAGGACAGGGGAACCGGGGAGCTGTTTTTT.